The present entry profiles one T cell receptor (beta chain) with its context. Its cognate antigen is unknown. The data were obtained in a study of radiotherapy plus CTLA-4 blockade in lung cancer. Germline V gives CDR1 LNHDA, CDR2 SQIVND (reference sequence). Trimming removed 1 base from V and 5 bases from J, with 11 bases in between. The length of the CDR3 is 14 residues. The repertoire was sequenced with immunoSEQ multiplex PCR; TCRdb's copy has only in-frame clones and lacks some. The sample has 55,000 or so clones; approximately 82% are singletons. CTLA-4 blockade with ipilimumab, together with focal radiation, was given to patients with chemo-refractory metastatic non-small-cell lung cancer. Study-wide results and caveats: The study found tumor-derived TCR clones expanded in blood after radiotherapy plus ipilimumab.

This receptor was obtained from a human donor with non-small cell lung cancer whose response to radiotherapy plus ipilimumab could not be evaluated. Sequenced here: peripheral blood, sampled from a patient treated with radiotherapy plus ipilimumab. The J gene is TRBJ2-5, the V gene TRBV19; no definite D call. CDR3 loop: CASSIGPETETQYF. The CDR3, as DNA: TGTGCCAGTAGTATAGGCCCGGAGACTGAGACCCAGTACTTC. Together with reference TRBV19 and TRBJ2-5, the CDR3 gives the full variable domain: DGGITQSPKYLFRKEGQNVTLSCEQNLNHDAMYWYRQDPGQGLRLIYYSQIVNDFQKGDIAEGYSVSREKKESFPLTVTSAQKNPTAFYLCASSIGPETETQYFGPGTRLLVL.